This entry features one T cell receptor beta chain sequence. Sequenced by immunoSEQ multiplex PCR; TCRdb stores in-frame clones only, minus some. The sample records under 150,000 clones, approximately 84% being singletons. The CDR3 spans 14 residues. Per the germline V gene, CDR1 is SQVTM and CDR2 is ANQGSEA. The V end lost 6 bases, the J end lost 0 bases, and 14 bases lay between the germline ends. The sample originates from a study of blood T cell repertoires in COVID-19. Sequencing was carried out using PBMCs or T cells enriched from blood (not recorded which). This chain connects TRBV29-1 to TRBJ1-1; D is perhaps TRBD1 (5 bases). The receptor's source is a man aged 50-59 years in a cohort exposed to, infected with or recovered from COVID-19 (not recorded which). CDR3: CSVTGRLMNTEAFF. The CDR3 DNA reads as TGCAGCGTCACAGGACGACTCATGAACACTGAAGCTTTCTTT. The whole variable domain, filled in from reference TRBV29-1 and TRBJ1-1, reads SAVISQKPSRDICQRGTSLTIQCQVDSQVTMMFWYRQQPGQSLTLIATANQGSEATYESGFVIDKFPISRPNLTFSTLTVSNMSPEDSSIYLCSVTGRLMNTEAFFGQGTRLTVV.